These 2 T cell receptor beta chains were sequenced from one sample in a study of identical twins. TCRdb redid the calling of the 5' RACE reads with MiXCR, one entry per CDR3 protein. The sample lists approximately 500,000 distinct CDR3 sequences; roughly 15% were seen once. These same records also appear under a second study, on yellow fever vaccine responses in identical twins.

Sequenced sample: CD4+ T cells sorted from blood. The receptors come from a woman aged 18-30 years in good health.

The chain is built from TRBV20-1 and TRBJ1-3; D ambiguous. Germline V CDR1 and CDR2: DFQATT, SNEGSKA (reference sequence). This CDR3 spans 13 amino acids. Between the trimmed V and J ends, which lost 1 base and 2 bases, there was a span of 6 bases. As DNA, the CDR3 is TGCAGTGCTAGAGTGGGGACTGGAAACACCATATATTTT. As protein: CSARVGTGNTIYF.

This clonotype was seen only a few times. This chain links TRBV3-1 with TRBJ2-7; TRBD1 aligns across 7 bases. The CDR3 has 16 amino acids. CDR1 is LGHDT, CDR2 YNNKEL, per germline (reference sequence). The J segment lost 3 bases and the V segment lost 4 bases, leaving 12 bases of the junction unmatched. CDR3 residues: CASSLCRDSYDYEQYF. CDR3 nucleotides: TGTGCCAGCAGCCTTTGCCGGGACAGCTATGACTACGAGCAGTACTTC.